Here is one T cell receptor beta chain with its context. The antigen remains unidentified. This sample is drawn from a study of T cell repertoires in cytomegalovirus infection. On the study more broadly: The public TCR beta signatures pointed to both CMV infection and matching HLA type.

This CDR3 has 15 amino acids. The ends were cut back, 1 base at V and 1 base at J, with 8 bases in the middle. Germline assignment: CDR1 DFQATT and CDR2 SNEGSKA (reference sequence). Study conclusions and caveats: Accumulated public TCR beta family frequency recognized individuals carrying CMV together with the relevant HLA. Dominating the ex vivo response were HLA-C-restricted CMV-specific TCR beta clonotypes.

TCRdb used MiXCR to reprocess the reads, holding one entry per CDR3 protein. The sample contains fewer than 550,000 distinct CDR3 sequences, 26% of which appear only once. Input material: PBMCs. The chain carries TRBV20-1 and TRBJ1-6; D gene uncertain. This receptor was taken from a human donor in good health (CMV status not recorded). Some clones in this sample may be carry-over from other donors' samples. CDR3 loop: CSARGPGSYNSPLHF. In DNA, the CDR3 is TGCAGTGCTAGAGGCCCGGGATCCTATAATTCACCCCTCCACTTT.